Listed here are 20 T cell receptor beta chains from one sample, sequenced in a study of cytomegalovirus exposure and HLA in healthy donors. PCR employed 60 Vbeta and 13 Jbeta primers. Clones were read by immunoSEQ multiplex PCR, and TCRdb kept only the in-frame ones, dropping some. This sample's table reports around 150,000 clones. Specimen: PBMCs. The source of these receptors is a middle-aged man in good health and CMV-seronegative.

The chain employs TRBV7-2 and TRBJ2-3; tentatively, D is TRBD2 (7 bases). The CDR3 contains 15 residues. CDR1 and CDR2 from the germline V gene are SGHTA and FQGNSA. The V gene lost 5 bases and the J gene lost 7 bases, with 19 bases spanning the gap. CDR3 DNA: TGTGCCAGCAGCCCTCAAGGGGGGGGTTTAAATACGCAGTATTTT. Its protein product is CASSPQGGGLNTQYF. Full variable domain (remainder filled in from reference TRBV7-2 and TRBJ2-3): GAGVSQSPSNKVTEKGKDVELRCDPISGHTALYWYRQSLGQGLEFLIYFQGNSAPDKSGLPSDRFSAERTGGSVSTLTIQRTQQEDSAVYLCASSPQGGGLNTQYFGPGTRLTVL.

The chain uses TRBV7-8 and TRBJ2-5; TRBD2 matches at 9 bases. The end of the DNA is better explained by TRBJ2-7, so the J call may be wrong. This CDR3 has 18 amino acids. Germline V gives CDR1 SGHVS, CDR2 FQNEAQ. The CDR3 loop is CASSLRWASGVPSYEQYF. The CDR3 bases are TGTGCCAGCAGCCTCAGATGGGCTAGCGGGGTACCCTCCTACGAGCAGTACTTC.

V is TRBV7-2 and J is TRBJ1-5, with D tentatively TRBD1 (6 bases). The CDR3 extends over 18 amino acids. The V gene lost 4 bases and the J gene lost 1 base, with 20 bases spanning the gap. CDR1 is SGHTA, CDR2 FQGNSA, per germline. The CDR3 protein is CASSSGRGAVPSNQPQHF. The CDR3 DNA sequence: TGTGCCAGCAGCTCGGGCAGGGGCGCGGTTCCCAGCAATCAGCCCCAGCATTTT.

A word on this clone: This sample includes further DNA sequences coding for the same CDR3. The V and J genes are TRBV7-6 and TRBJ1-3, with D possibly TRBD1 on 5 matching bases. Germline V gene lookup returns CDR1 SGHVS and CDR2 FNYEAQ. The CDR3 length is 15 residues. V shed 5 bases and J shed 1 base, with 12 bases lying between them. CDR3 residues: CASSPRQSSGNTIYF. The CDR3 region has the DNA TGTGCCAGCAGCCCCCGACAGTCTTCTGGAAACACCATATATTTT.

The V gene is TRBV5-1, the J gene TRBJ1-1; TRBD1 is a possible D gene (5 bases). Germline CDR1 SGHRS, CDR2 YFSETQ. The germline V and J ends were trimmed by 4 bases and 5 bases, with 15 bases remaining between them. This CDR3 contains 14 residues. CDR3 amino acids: CASSPSSGGTEAFF. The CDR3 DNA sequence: TGCGCCAGCAGCCCGAGCTCCGGGGGGACTGAAGCTTTCTTT.

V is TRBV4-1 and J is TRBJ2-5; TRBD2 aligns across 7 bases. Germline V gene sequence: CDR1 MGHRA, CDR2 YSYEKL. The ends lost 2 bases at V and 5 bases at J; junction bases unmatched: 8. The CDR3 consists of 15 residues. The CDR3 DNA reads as TGCGCCAGCAGCCAATCTGGGGGGGGAATGGAGACCCAGTACTTC. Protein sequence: CASSQSGGGMETQYF.

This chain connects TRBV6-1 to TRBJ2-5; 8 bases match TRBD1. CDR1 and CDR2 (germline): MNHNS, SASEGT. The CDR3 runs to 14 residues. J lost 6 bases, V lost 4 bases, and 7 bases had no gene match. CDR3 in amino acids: CASSGDQGAKTQYF. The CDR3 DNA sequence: TGTGCCAGCAGTGGAGATCAGGGGGCCAAGACCCAGTACTTC.

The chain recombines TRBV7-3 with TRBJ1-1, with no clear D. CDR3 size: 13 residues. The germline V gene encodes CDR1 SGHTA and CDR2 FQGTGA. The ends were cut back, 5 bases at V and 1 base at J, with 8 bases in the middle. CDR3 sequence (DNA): TGTGCCAGCAGCGCGACATCGAACACTGAAGCTTTCTTT. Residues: CASSATSNTEAFF.

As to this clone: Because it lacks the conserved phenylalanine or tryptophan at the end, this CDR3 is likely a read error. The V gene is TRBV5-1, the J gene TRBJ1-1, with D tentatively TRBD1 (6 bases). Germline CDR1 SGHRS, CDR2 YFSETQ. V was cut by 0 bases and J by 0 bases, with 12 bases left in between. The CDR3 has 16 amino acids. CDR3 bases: TGCGCCAGCAGCTTGGGGGCAGGGGCTCTGAACACTGAAGCTTTCCTT. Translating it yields CASSLGAGALNTEAFL.

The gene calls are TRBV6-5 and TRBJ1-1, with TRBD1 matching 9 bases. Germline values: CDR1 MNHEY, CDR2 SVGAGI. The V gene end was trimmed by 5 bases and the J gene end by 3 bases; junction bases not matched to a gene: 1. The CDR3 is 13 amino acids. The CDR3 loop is CASSDRGDTEAFF. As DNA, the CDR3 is TGTGCCAGCAGTGACAGGGGGGACACTGAAGCTTTCTTT.

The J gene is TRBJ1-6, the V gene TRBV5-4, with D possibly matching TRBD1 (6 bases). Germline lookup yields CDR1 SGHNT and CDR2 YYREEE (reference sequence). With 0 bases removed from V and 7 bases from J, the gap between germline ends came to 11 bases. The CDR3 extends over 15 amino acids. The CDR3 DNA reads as TGTGCCAGCAGCTTGGGACAGGTCGCCAATTCACCCCTCCACTTT. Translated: CASSLGQVANSPLHF. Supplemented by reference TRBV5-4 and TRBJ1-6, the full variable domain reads ETGVTQSPTHLIKTRGQQVTLRCSSQSGHNTVSWYQQALGQGPQFIFQYYREEENGRGNFPPRFSGLQFPNYSSELNVNALELDDSALYLCASSLGQVANSPLHFGNGTRLTVT.

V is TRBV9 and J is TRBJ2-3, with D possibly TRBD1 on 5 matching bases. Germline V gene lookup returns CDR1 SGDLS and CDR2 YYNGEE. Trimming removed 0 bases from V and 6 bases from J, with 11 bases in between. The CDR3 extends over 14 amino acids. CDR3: CASSVDPAGDTQYF. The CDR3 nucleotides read TGTGCCAGCAGCGTAGATCCCGCAGGGGATACGCAGTATTTT. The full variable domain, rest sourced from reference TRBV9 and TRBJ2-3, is DSGVTQTPKHLITATGQRVTLRCSPRSGDLSVYWYQQSLDQGLQFLIQYYNGEERAKGNILERFSAQQFPDLHSELNLSSLELGDSALYFCASSVDPAGDTQYFGPGTRLTVL.

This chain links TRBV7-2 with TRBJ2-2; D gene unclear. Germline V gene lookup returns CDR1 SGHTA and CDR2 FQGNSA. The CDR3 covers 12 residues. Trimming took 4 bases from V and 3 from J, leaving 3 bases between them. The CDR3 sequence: CASSSYTGELFF. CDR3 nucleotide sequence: TGTGCCAGCAGCTCGTACACCGGGGAGCTGTTTTTT. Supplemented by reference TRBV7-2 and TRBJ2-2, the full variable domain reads GAGVSQSPSNKVTEKGKDVELRCDPISGHTALYWYRQSLGQGLEFLIYFQGNSAPDKSGLPSDRFSAERTGGSVSTLTIQRTQQEDSAVYLCASSSYTGELFFGEGSRLTVL.

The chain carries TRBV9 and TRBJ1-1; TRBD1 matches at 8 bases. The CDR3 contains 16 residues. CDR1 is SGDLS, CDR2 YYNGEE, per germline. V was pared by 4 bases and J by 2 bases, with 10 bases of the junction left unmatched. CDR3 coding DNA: TGTGCCAGCAGCCGGGACAGGTCTGGGGGAAACACTGAAGCTTTCTTT. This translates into CASSRDRSGGNTEAFF.

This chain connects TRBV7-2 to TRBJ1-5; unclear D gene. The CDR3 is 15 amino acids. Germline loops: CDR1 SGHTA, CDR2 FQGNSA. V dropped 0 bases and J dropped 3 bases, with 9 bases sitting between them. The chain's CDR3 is CASSLAGLLNQPQHF. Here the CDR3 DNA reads TGTGCCAGCAGCTTAGCCGGACTTCTCAATCAGCCCCAGCATTTT.

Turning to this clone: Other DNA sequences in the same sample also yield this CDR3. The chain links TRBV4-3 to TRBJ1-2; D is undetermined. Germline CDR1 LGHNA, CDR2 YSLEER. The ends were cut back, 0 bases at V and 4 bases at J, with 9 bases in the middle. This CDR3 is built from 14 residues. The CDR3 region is CASSQERGGYGYTF. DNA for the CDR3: TGCGCCAGCAGCCAAGAGCGGGGTGGCTATGGCTACACCTTC.

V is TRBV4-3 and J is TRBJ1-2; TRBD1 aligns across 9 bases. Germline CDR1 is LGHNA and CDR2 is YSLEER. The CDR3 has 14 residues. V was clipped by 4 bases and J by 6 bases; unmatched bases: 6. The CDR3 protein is CASSRRRTGDGYTF. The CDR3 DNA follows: TGCGCCAGCAGCCGAAGAAGGACAGGGGATGGCTACACCTTC.

CDR3 sequence reads: CASSTRQGTLQPQHF. The CDR3 DNA reads TGTGCCAGTAGTACCAGACAGGGGACGTTGCAGCCCCAGCATTTT. V usage is TRBV19 and J usage is TRBJ1-5; 8 bases agree with TRBD1. There are 15 residues in the CDR3. Per the germline V gene, CDR1 is LNHDA and CDR2 is SQIVND (reference sequence). Germline trimming cut 4 bases from V and 7 bases from J; bases unmatched to any gene: 9.

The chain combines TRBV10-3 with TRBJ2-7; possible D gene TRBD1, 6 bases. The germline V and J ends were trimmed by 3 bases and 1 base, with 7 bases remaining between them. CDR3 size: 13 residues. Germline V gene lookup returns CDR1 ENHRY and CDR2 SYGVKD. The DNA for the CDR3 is TGTGCCATCAGTGAACAGGGTTCCTACGAGCAGTACTTC. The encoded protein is CAISEQGSYEQYF.

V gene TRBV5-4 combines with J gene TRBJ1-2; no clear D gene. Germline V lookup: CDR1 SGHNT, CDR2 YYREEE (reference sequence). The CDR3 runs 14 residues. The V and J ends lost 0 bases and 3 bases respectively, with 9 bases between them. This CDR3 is CASSLGRSYYGYTF. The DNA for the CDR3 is TGTGCCAGCAGCTTGGGCAGGTCCTACTATGGCTACACCTTC. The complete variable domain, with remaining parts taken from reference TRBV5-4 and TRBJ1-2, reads ETGVTQSPTHLIKTRGQQVTLRCSSQSGHNTVSWYQQALGQGPQFIFQYYREEENGRGNFPPRFSGLQFPNYSSELNVNALELDDSALYLCASSLGRSYYGYTFGSGTRLTVV.